These 20 T cell receptor beta chains originate from one sample sequenced in a study of Graves' ophthalmopathy and Graves' hyperthyroidism. TCR beta CDR3 regions were amplified from RNA transcripts. Second-round multiplex PCR came after a first-round RT-PCR that employed HTBI primers. Via MiXCR, TCRdb re-called the multiplex PCR reads, giving one row per CDR3 protein. The sample yields about 220,000 distinct CDR3 sequences, 20% to 25% seen once. Input material: peripheral blood. The receptors stem from a woman in her forties or fifties with Graves' ophthalmopathy.

The table lists this clonotype with many counts. The V call is TRBV7-8, the J call TRBJ2-2; tentatively, D is TRBD1 (5 bases). This CDR3 has 15 amino acids. Germline CDR1 and CDR2: SGHVS and FQNEAQ. The V end lost 2 bases, the J end lost 2 bases, and 9 bases lay between the germline ends. Here the CDR3 DNA reads TGTGCCAGCAGCTTATCCCAGGGTAACACCGGGGAGCTGTTTTTT. Amino acids: CASSLSQGNTGELFF.

Many counts were recorded for this clonotype. This CDR3 is CASRGGGMGNQPQHF. CDR3 DNA: TGTGCCAGCAGGGGGGGGGGGATGGGCAATCAGCCCCAGCATTTT. This rearrangement joins TRBV27 to TRBJ1-5; maybe TRBD1 (5 bases). The CDR3 runs to 15 residues. CDR1 is MNHEY and CDR2 is SMNVEV in the germline V gene (reference sequence). Trimming shortened V by 6 bases and J by 2 bases, and 14 bases separated the two germline ends.

In its sample, this clonotype was seen many times. The V call is TRBV30, the J call TRBJ1-3; 8 nucleotides match TRBD1. This CDR3 is 16 amino acids long. V was clipped by 3 bases and J by 0 bases; unmatched bases: 7. CDR1 and CDR2 from the germline V gene are GTSNPN and SVGIG (reference sequence). CDR3 residues: CAWSVGTGSSGNTIYF. The CDR3 DNA sequence: TGTGCCTGGAGCGTCGGGACAGGTAGCTCTGGAAACACCATATATTTT.

This clonotype has a count of ten or more. The chain uses TRBV12-3 or TRBV12-4 and TRBJ2-2; 7 nucleotides align to TRBD1. CDR3 length: 15 amino acids. Trimming at V came to 5 bases and at J to 4 bases, leaving 7 bases not matched to a gene. CDR3 DNA: TGTGCCAGCAGTACCAGGGGGAAGTCCACCGGGGAGCTGTTTTTT. This gives the protein CASSTRGKSTGELFF.

This clonotype occurred many times. V gene TRBV19 combines with J gene TRBJ1-3, with TRBD1 as a possible D gene (5 bases). The germline V gene has CDR1 LNHDA and CDR2 SQIVND (reference sequence). The ends were cut back, 11 bases at V and 0 bases at J, with 23 bases in the middle. This CDR3 has 17 residues. In DNA form, the CDR3 reads TGTGCCTCCATACGCCGGGAGCCGGGACGCTCTGGAAACACCATATATTTT. This codes for CASIRREPGRSGNTIYF.

This clonotype was picked up many times. The CDR3 protein is CASSQAEQGNYGYTF. In DNA, the CDR3 is TGCGCCAGCAGCCAAGCAGAACAGGGTAACTATGGCTACACCTTC. The rearrangement joins TRBV4-1 to TRBJ1-2, with D possibly TRBD1 on 6 matching bases. CDR1 is MGHRA and CDR2 is YSYEKL in the germline V gene. This CDR3 is built from 15 residues. Trimming removed 1 base from V and 1 base from J, with 10 bases in between.

The sample holds many counts of this clonotype. CDR3 in DNA: TGTGCCAGTTGTCGGGACTATGCCTCCTACGAGCAGTACTTC. Protein: CASCRDYASYEQYF. The rearrangement uses TRBV11-2 and TRBJ2-7; 7 nucleotides line up with TRBD2. The V segment lost 9 bases and the J segment 0 bases; nucleotides outside the gene matches: 8. The CDR3 spans 14 residues. The germline gives CDR1 SGHAT, CDR2 FQNNGV.

This clonotype occurred many times. The chain carries TRBV15 and TRBJ2-7; no clear D. In germline, CDR1 is LNHNV, CDR2 YYDKDF (reference sequence). This CDR3 has 14 residues. Trimming removed 1 base from V and 5 bases from J, with 12 bases in between. CDR3 nucleotide sequence: TGTGCCACCAGCAGAGGGGATGGTCAGGACGAGCAGTACTTC. This sequence encodes CATSRGDGQDEQYF.

The table lists this clonotype with many counts. The chain combines TRBV7-3 with TRBJ1-1; a possible D gene is TRBD1 (5 bases). Trimming left V 5 bases short and J 0 bases short, with 16 bases between. CDR3 length: 16 residues. Germline V gene data show CDR1 as SGHTA and CDR2 as FQGTGA. The CDR3 DNA is TGTGCCAGCAGCGCCACGGGACTAGGGATGAACACTGAAGCTTTCTTT. Residues: CASSATGLGMNTEAFF.

This clonotype was recorded at least ten times. V is TRBV20-1 and J is TRBJ2-4; the D gene is possibly TRBD1 (6 bases). Germline V gene data show CDR1 as DFQATT and CDR2 as SNEGSKA (reference sequence). The length of the CDR3 is 15 residues. V was clipped by 5 bases and J by 0 bases, with 14 bases between them. CDR3 nucleotides: TGCAGTGCTCCCGACAGGTTACTAGCCAAAAACATTCAGTACTTC. It specifies CSAPDRLLAKNIQYF.

CDR3 nucleotide sequence: TGTGCCAGCAGTGATTGGGGTGACGGCGGCCGGGGGCTTGGCTACACCTTC. This codes for CASSDWGDGGRGLGYTF. The rearrangement uses TRBV6-1 and TRBJ1-2; D is possibly TRBD1 (6 bases). The CDR3 consists of 17 residues. V lost 3 bases and J 7 bases, leaving 24 bases between the germline ends. Germline V gene sequence: CDR1 MNHNS, CDR2 SASEGT.

This clonotype was counted many times. The genes are TRBV30 and TRBJ2-7; D call uncertain. Germline CDR1 GTSNPN, CDR2 SVGIG (reference sequence). This CDR3 is 13 amino acids long. Deletions cut 0 bases from V and 2 bases from J, with 8 bases between. The CDR3 sequence is CAWSVGRAYEQYF. In DNA form, the CDR3 reads TGTGCCTGGAGTGTCGGACGCGCCTACGAGCAGTACTTC.

The CDR3 reads CASSSGTEQETQYF. The CDR3 DNA reads as TGTGCCAGCAGTTCCGGGACAGAACAAGAGACCCAGTACTTC. This chain uses TRBV2 with TRBJ2-5; TRBD1 matches at 7 bases. There are 14 residues in the CDR3. The germline CDR1 and CDR2 sequences are SNHLY and FYNNEI. The V gene end was trimmed by 5 bases and the J gene end by 2 bases; junction bases not matched to a gene: 5.

With regard to this clonotype: At one boundary the junction diverges from the germline segment, which might be a read error. V is TRBV27 and J is TRBJ2-7; D not resolved. The V gene's germline CDR1 is MNHEY and CDR2 SMNVEV (reference sequence). This CDR3 has 15 residues. The CDR3 DNA reads TGTGTCAGCAGTTTAGACGCAGGATGGTCGAGAGAGCAGTACTTC. This sequence encodes CVSSLDAGWSREQYF.

This clonotype came up many times. The genes are TRBV12-3 or TRBV12-4 and TRBJ1-5; D gene uncertain. V was pared by 0 bases and J by 7 bases, with 13 bases between. CDR3 length equals 15 residues. CDR3 region: CASSLALGENQPQHF. The CDR3 DNA sequence: TGTGCCAGCAGTTTAGCGCTCGGGGAAAACCAGCCCCAGCATTTT.

V is TRBV18 and J is TRBJ2-7; no clear D. The length of the CDR3 is 15 residues. V was trimmed by 5 bases and J by 5 bases, leaving 19 bases between them. Germline CDR1 and CDR2: KGHSH and LQKENI. DNA for the CDR3: TGTGCCAGCTCAAACCTATACTCATCTGGGGACGAGCAGTACTTC. Translation: CASSNLYSSGDEQYF.

This clonotype has only a few counts. This chain connects TRBV19 to TRBJ1-1; D is perhaps TRBD1 (5 bases). The CDR3 totals 12 residues. Between the trimmed V and J ends, which lost 9 bases and 4 bases, there was a span of 12 bases. The germline gives CDR1 LNHDA, CDR2 SQIVND (reference sequence). CDR3 bases: TGTGCCAGCAGGTGGGGGGGCACTGAAGCTTTCTTT. The encoded protein is CASRWGGTEAFF. The entire variable domain, with the rest obtained from reference TRBV19 and TRBJ1-1, is as follows: DGGITQSPKYLFRKEGQNVTLSCEQNLNHDAMYWYRQDPGQGLRLIYYSQIVNDFQKGDIAEGYSVSREKKESFPLTVTSAQKNPTAFYLCASRWGGTEAFFGQGTRLTVV.

At least ten counts were recorded for this clonotype. The rearrangement links TRBV7-9 to TRBJ2-7; D gene uncertain. Germline CDR1 SEHNR, CDR2 FQNEAQ (reference sequence). The CDR3 runs 16 residues. V was pared by 1 base and J by 3 bases, with 16 bases between. As DNA, the CDR3 is TGTGCCAGCAGCTTAGGTACGGACGCGGTGATCTACGAGCAGTACTTC. Its translation: CASSLGTDAVIYEQYF. Looking up the rest from reference TRBV7-9 and TRBJ2-7 gives the full variable domain: DTGVSQNPRHKITKRGQNVTFRCDPISEHNRLYWYRQTLGQGPEFLTYFQNEAQLEKSRLLSDRFSAERPKGSFSTLEIQRTEQGDSAMYLCASSLGTDAVIYEQYFGPGTRLTVT.

At least ten counts were recorded for this clonotype. This chain connects TRBV20-1 to TRBJ2-5, with D unclear. The germline V and J ends were trimmed by 2 bases and 1 base, with 8 bases remaining between them. This CDR3 is built from 13 residues. From germline, CDR1 is DFQATT and CDR2 SNEGSKA (reference sequence). This CDR3 is CSARKGGQETQYF. DNA of the CDR3: TGCAGTGCTAGAAAGGGCGGCCAAGAGACCCAGTACTTC.

This clonotype was recorded many times. The rearrangement links TRBV7-8 to TRBJ2-5; D tentatively reads TRBD1 or TRBD2 (5 bases each). V lost 5 bases and J lost 3, with 16 bases in between. The CDR3 extends over 15 amino acids. CDR1 is SGHVS, CDR2 FQNEAQ, per germline. For the CDR3, the DNA is TGTGCCAGCAGCCAGAGGGACGGGCCTGAAGAGACCCAGTACTTC. As protein: CASSQRDGPEETQYF.